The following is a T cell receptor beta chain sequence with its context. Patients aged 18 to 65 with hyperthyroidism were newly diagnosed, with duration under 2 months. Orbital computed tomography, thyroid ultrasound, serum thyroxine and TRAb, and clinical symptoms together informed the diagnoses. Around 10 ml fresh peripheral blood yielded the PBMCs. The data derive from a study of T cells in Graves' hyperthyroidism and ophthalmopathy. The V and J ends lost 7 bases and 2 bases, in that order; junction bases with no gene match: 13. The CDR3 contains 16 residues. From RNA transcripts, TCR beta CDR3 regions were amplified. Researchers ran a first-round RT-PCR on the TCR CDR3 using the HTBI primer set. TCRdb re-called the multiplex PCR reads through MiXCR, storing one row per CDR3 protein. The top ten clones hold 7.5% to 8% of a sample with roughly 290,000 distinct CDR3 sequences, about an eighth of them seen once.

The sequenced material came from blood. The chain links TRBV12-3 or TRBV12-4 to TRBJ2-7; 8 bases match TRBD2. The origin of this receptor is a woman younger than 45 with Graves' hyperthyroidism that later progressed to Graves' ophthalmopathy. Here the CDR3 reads CASTQSGAAGAYEQYF. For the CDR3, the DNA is TGTGCCAGCACCCAGTCCGGCGCAGCGGGAGCCTACGAGCAGTACTTC.